The present T cell receptor (beta chain) was sequenced within a study of post-analysis software for immune sequencing data. Study summary: Recorded disease courses covered relapsing-remitting, secondary progressive and progressive-relapsing multiple sclerosis. Some patients had no subtype annotation. General study results and limits: About five TRBV segments occurring more often in patients than controls included TRBV5-6, TRBV5-1 and TRBV20-1. The authors found that F measure strongly co-clustered same-batch samples.

Germline V gene data show CDR1 as SGHTA and CDR2 as FQGTGA. V was clipped by 5 bases and J by 9 bases, with 20 bases between them. CDR3 size: 15 residues. A remark on this clonotype: The antigen remains undetermined.

Carried by the TCR beta cDNA libraries were unique molecular identifiers. Each batch of roughly 0.9 to 10 million T cells produced roughly 500,000 cDNA molecules. TCRdb used MiXCR to reprocess the PCR reads, holding one entry per CDR3 protein. Of under 650,000 distinct CDR3 sequences detected, roughly 40% appear once; the ten largest clones hold under 2%. The chain uses TRBV7-3 and TRBJ2-1; D unresolved. The sequenced sample was blood. The source is a girl aged 5-17 years with multiple sclerosis. CDR3 residues: CASSTLPGAGGEQFF. DNA of the CDR3: TGTGCCAGCAGCACACTACCGGGCGCCGGCGGTGAGCAGTTCTTC.